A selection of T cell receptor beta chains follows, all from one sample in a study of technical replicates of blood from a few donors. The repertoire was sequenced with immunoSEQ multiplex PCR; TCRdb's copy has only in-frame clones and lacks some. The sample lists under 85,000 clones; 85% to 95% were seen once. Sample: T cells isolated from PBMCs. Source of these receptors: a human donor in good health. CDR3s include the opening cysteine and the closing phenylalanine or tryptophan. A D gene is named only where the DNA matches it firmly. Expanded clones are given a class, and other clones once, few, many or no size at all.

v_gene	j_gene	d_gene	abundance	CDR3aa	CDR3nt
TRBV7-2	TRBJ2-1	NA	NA	CASSLDIGRVNEQFF	TGTGCCAGCAGCTTAGATATTGGCAGGGTGAATGAGCAGTTCTTC
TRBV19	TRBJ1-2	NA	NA	CASSIPLLANYGYTF	TGTGCCAGTAGTATCCCCCTTCTAGCTAACTATGGCTACACCTTC
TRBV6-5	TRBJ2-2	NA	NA	CASSYGEQVTGELFF	TGTGCCAGCAGTTACGGCGAACAGGTTACCGGGGAGCTGTTTTTT
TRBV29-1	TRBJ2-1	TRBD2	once	CSVEGLAGVEQFF	TGCAGCGTTGAAGGACTAGCGGGAGTTGAGCAGTTCTTC
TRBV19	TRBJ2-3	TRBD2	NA	CASYSGSEADTQYF	TGTGCCAGTTATAGCGGGAGTGAGGCAGATACGCAGTATTTT
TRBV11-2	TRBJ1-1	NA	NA	CASSLDSAGNTEAFF	TGTGCCAGCAGCTTAGACTCGGCGGGGAACACTGAAGCTTTCTTT
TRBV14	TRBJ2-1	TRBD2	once	CASRTGLAGASEQFF	TGTGCCAGCAGAACGGGACTAGCGGGAGCTAGTGAGCAGTTCTTC
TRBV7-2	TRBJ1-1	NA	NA	CASSPGLGNTEAFF	TGTGCCAGCAGTCCAGGACTGGGGAACACTGAAGCTTTCTTT
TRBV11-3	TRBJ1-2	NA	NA	CASSTHFLGYTF	TGTGCCAGCAGCACTCACTTCCTCGGCTACACCTTC
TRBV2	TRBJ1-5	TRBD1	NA	CASSEAQGGGQPQHF	TGTGCCAGCAGTGAAGCGCAGGGGGGAGGACAGCCCCAGCATTTT
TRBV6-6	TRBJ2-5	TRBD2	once	CASRNSGRSQETQYF	TGTGCCAGCAGGAACAGCGGGAGGTCACAAGAGACCCAGTACTTC
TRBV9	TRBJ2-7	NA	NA	CASSGGLGDYEQYF	TGTGCCAGCAGCGGGGGATTAGGGGACTACGAGCAGTACTTC
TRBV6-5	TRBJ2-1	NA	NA	CASSYGTPNYNEQFF	TGTGCCAGCAGTTACGGGACACCTAATTACAATGAGCAGTTCTTC
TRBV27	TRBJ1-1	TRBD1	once	CASSLAGGASENTEAFF	TGTGCCAGCAGTTTGGCAGGGGGCGCATCAGAGAACACTGAAGCTTTCTTT
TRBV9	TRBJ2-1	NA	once	CASSVEGGVGPYNEQFF	TGTGCCAGCAGCGTAGAGGGGGGGGTGGGCCCTTACAATGAGCAGTTCTTC
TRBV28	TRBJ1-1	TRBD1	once	CASSLSDRERGEAFF	TGTGCCAGCAGTTTGTCTGACAGGGAGAGGGGTGAAGCTTTCTTT
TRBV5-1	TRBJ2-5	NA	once	CASSFEGGETQYF	TGCGCCAGCAGCTTTGAGGGCGGAGAGACCCAGTACTTC
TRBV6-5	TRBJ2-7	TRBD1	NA	CASSYSRTGVHEQYF	TGTGCCAGCAGTTACTCGAGGACAGGGGTCCACGAGCAGTACTTC
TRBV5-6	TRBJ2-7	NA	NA	CASSLQGPYEQYF	TGTGCCAGCAGCTTACAGGGTCCCTACGAGCAGTACTTC
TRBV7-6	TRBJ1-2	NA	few	CASSLGSAASVNYGYTF	TGTGCCAGCAGCTTAGGATCCGCAGCAAGCGTTAACTATGGCTACACCTTC
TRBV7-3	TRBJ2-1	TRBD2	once	CASSLRLAGSVDEQFF	TGTGCCAGCAGCTTGCGACTAGCGGGAAGTGTGGATGAGCAGTTCTTC
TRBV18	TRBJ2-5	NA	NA	CASSPLVQQETQYF	TGTGCCAGCTCACCGTTGGTACAACAAGAGACCCAGTACTTC
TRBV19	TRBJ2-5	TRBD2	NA	CASSALAGGHQETQYF	TGTGCCAGTAGTGCTCTAGCGGGAGGACACCAAGAGACCCAGTACTTC